This TCR beta chain was recorded in a study of T cell changes during pregnancy in multiple sclerosis (dated by TCRdb to about 2019). At the level of the whole study: Changes in the T cell repertoire over the course of pregnancy were examined in this study in women with multiple sclerosis.

From a lookup of the germline V gene, CDR1 and CDR2 are LGHNA and YSLEER. V is clipped by 1 base and J by 0 bases, and the sequence between their germline boundaries is 10 bases long. From the cysteine through the phenylalanine, the CDR3 covers 17 amino acids. The retained sequence is limited to the CDR3, 51 bases, with the frame set at the first base. Remarks on this clone: Its recognized antigen is unknown. The sample holds no much larger clone one base away, and base qualities are not on file.

The method was the immunoSEQ multiplex PCR assay. Not all clones reach the TCRdb copy of this immuneACCESS table, which keeps in-frame sequences only. Checked studies attribute under half of the gap to unresolved V genes and leave the rest unexplained. This sample is represented by around 39,000 clones; approximately 92% of them were singletons. Clones ranked in the top ten supply about 0.42% of the sample. The sequenced sample was CD4+ T cells from peripheral blood mononuclear cells, obtained in the third trimester of pregnancy. This receptor was identified in a female donor in good health, enrolled as a control in a pregnancy study. The chain employs TRBV4-3 and TRBJ2-6, with no confidently assigned D gene. The DNA is as follows: TGCGCCAGCAGCCAAGGAGGATGGAACTCTGGGGCCAACGTCCTGACTTTC. This gives the protein CASSQGGWNSGANVLTF.